What follows are 6 T cell receptor beta chains derived from one specimen sequenced in a study of blood T cell repertoires in COVID-19. Assay used: immunoSEQ multiplex PCR; TCRdb lists only in-frame clones, some missing. The table shows fewer than 250,000 clones, with roughly 84% occurring only once. Sequencing was done on a sample of PBMCs or T cells enriched from blood (not recorded which). The receptors derive from a woman under 40 who had recovered from COVID-19.

The chain combines TRBV29-1 with TRBJ1-2; 12 positions match TRBD1. Germline values: CDR1 SQVTM, CDR2 ANQGSEA. The length of the CDR3 is 15 residues. V lost 7 bases to trimming and J lost 8 bases; unmatched junction nucleotides: 14. CDR3: CSAEGQGARSVGYTF. The CDR3 DNA follows: TGCAGCGCCGAGGGACAGGGGGCGCGATCGGTAGGCTACACCTTC. Full variable domain (remainder filled in from reference TRBV29-1 and TRBJ1-2): SAVISQKPSRDICQRGTSLTIQCQVDSQVTMMFWYRQQPGQSLTLIATANQGSEATYESGFVIDKFPISRPNLTFSTLTVSNMSPEDSSIYLCSAEGQGARSVGYTFGSGTRLTVV.

CDR3 region: CATSRRGQGPSRKPQHF. For the CDR3, the DNA is TGTGCCACCAGCAGACGAGGACAGGGGCCATCCAGGAAGCCCCAGCATTTT. This chain links TRBV15 with TRBJ1-5, with TRBD1 matching over 9 bases. There are 17 residues in the CDR3. Losses at the gene ends were 2 bases for V and 8 bases for J; bases not matched to a gene: 13. The germline gives CDR1 LNHNV, CDR2 YYDKDF (reference sequence).

This clone was picked up one time. V and J are TRBV27 and TRBJ2-3; D perhaps matches TRBD1 (6 bases). CDR3 length equals 16 residues. Germline V lookup: CDR1 MNHEY, CDR2 SMNVEV (reference sequence). Trimming pared 4 bases from V and 1 base from J, leaving 15 bases between. This chain's CDR3 is CASSSQQGQGTDTQYF. The CDR3 coding sequence is TGTGCCAGCAGTTCCCAACAGGGTCAAGGCACAGATACGCAGTATTTT.

Comments on this clone: A read error may explain this, as a much larger clone is one base away. The genes are TRBV7-3 and TRBJ2-2; no reliable D call. V lost 4 bases to trimming and J lost 1 base, with 4 bases between them. The CDR3 totals 13 residues. Germline CDR1 SGHTA, CDR2 FQGTGA. CDR3 DNA: TGTGCCAGCAGCTCGGGGAACACCGGGGAGCTGTTTTTT. Amino acids: CASSSGNTGELFF.

This clone was counted a few times. The genes are TRBV29-1 and TRBJ1-1, with 9 positions matching TRBD1. Germline CDR1 SQVTM, CDR2 ANQGSEA. The CDR3 covers 12 residues. V lost 7 bases and J lost 4; bases outside the gene matches: 4. In DNA form, the CDR3 reads TGCAGCGCACAGGGGGCGGTCACTGAAGCTTTCTTT. Translating gives CSAQGAVTEAFF.

As for this clone: The same CDR3 arises from other DNA sequences in this sample as well. The chain recombines TRBV7-9 with TRBJ1-1; D might be TRBD1 (6 bases). The germline gives CDR1 SEHNR, CDR2 FQNEAQ (reference sequence). V lost 0 bases, J lost 0 bases, and 8 bases lay in between. The CDR3 has 15 residues. CDR3 loop: CASSLAQGMNTEAFF. Here the CDR3 DNA reads TGTGCCAGCAGCTTAGCCCAGGGGATGAACACTGAAGCTTTCTTT.